A single sample gave rise to the 27 T cell receptor beta chains below, sequenced in a study of Ad26.COV2.S vaccination and SARS-CoV-2 variants. Measured with immunoSEQ multiplex PCR; TCRdb has only the in-frame clones, and not every one. The sample consists of nearly 95,000 clones, 82% of them appearing once. The input for sequencing was peripheral blood, taken after recovery from COVID-19. These receptors came from a human donor who had recovered from COVID-19.

CDR3 coding DNA: TGTGCCAGCAGCCAGACAGGAGTTAATGAAAAACTGTTTTTT. It yields the protein CASSQTGVNEKLFF. The V gene is TRBV6-6, the J gene TRBJ1-4; D is perhaps TRBD1 (6 bases). The CDR3 consists of 14 residues. The V gene's germline CDR1 is MNHNY and CDR2 SVGAGI (reference sequence). V shed 6 bases and J shed 4 bases, with 12 bases lying between them.

This chain connects TRBV19 to TRBJ1-5; a possible D gene is TRBD1 (6 bases). Germline V gives CDR1 LNHDA, CDR2 SQIVND (reference sequence). This CDR3 is built from 12 residues. With 10 bases removed from V and 7 bases from J, the gap between germline ends came to 14 bases. CDR3 residues: CATSDRSQPQHF. CDR3 bases: TGTGCCACTTCCGACAGGTCACAGCCCCAGCATTTT. Based on the CDR3 plus reference TRBV19 and TRBJ1-5, the full variable domain is DGGITQSPKYLFRKEGQNVTLSCEQNLNHDAMYWYRQDPGQGLRLIYYSQIVNDFQKGDIAEGYSVSREKKESFPLTVTSAQKNPTAFYLCATSDRSQPQHFGDGTRLSIL.

The V and J genes are TRBV12-3 or TRBV12-4 and TRBJ2-1; D gene ambiguous. There are 13 residues in the CDR3. Trimming removed 2 bases from V and 4 bases from J, with 6 bases in between. CDR3 sequence (DNA): TGTGCCAGCAGTTTATCCGATTACAATGAGCAGTTCTTC. Translation: CASSLSDYNEQFF.

The chain carries TRBV5-1 and TRBJ2-7; TRBD2 matches 7 bases. Per the germline V gene, CDR1 is SGHRS and CDR2 is YFSETQ. This CDR3 contains 14 residues. The trim removed 2 bases at V and 5 bases at J, leaving 7 bases unmatched. CDR3 DNA sequence: TGCGCCAGCAGCTTAGCGGGACCGACGGACGAGCAGTACTTC. Amino acids: CASSLAGPTDEQYF. The full variable domain, in which reference TRBV5-1 and TRBJ2-7 provide the parts outside the CDR3, is KAGVTQTPRYLIKTRGQQVTLSCSPISGHRSVSWYQQTPGQGLQFLFEYFSETQRNKGNFPGRFSGRQFSNSRSEMNVSTLELGDSALYLCASSLAGPTDEQYFGPGTRLTVT.

CDR3 coding DNA: TGTGCCAGCATCCCTCAGACAGGGCCCGGGGCCAACGTCCTGACTTTC. This codes for CASIPQTGPGANVLTF. The V and J genes are TRBV7-8 and TRBJ2-6; 7 bases agree with TRBD1. This CDR3 contains 16 residues. Germline V lookup: CDR1 SGHVS, CDR2 FQNEAQ. V lost 7 bases, J lost 4 bases, and 10 bases stayed unmatched.

V and J are TRBV15 and TRBJ2-5; no clear D gene. V dropped 3 bases and J dropped 2 bases, with 7 bases sitting between them. Germline-derived CDR1 and CDR2 are LNHNV and YYDKDF (reference sequence). CDR3 length equals 13 residues. The CDR3 DNA is TGTGCCACCAGCAGGAGTCCTCAAGAGACCCAGTACTTC. Translation gives CATSRSPQETQYF.

The V gene is TRBV18, the J gene TRBJ2-7; the D is unclear. V dropped 2 bases and J dropped 1 base, with 6 bases sitting between them. Germline CDR1 KGHSH, CDR2 LQKENI. The CDR3 runs to 13 residues. For the CDR3, the DNA is TGTGCCAGCTCACCAGAGTATTCCTACGAGCAGTACTTC. It is translated as CASSPEYSYEQYF.

V and J are TRBV5-4 and TRBJ2-7; TRBD1 might be the D (6 bases). This CDR3 contains 14 residues. V dropped 2 bases and J dropped 0 bases, with 9 bases sitting between them. Germline CDR1 reads SGHNT; CDR2 reads YYREEE (reference sequence). CDR3 in DNA: TGTGCCAGCAGCTTCAGGGACAACTCCTACGAGCAGTACTTC. Amino acids: CASSFRDNSYEQYF.

The chain has TRBV29-1 and TRBJ1-1, with D tentatively TRBD1 (6 bases). The CDR3 contains 15 residues. With 5 bases removed from V and 6 bases from J, the gap between germline ends came to 22 bases. Germline V gives CDR1 SQVTM, CDR2 ANQGSEA. CDR3 protein: CSVTSGGGRWAEAFF. For the CDR3, the DNA is TGCAGCGTTACATCTGGGGGGGGCCGGTGGGCTGAAGCTTTCTTT.

The chain couples TRBV18 to TRBJ2-7, with D possibly being TRBD2 (5 bases). The CDR3 is 16 amino acids. Deletions cut 6 bases from V and 0 bases from J, with 18 bases between. CDR1 is KGHSH and CDR2 is LQKENI in the germline V gene. The CDR3 coding sequence is TGTGCCAGCTCCCTTTCCCGGACTGGAAGCTCCTACGAGCAGTACTTC. Protein product: CASSLSRTGSSYEQYF.

This chain joins TRBV3-1 (or the pseudogene TRBV3-2) and TRBJ2-3; no reliable D call. The CDR3 covers 16 residues. In germline, CDR1 is LGHDT, CDR2 YNNKEL (reference sequence). V gave up 3 bases and J gave up 5 bases, with 18 bases separating them. This CDR3 is CASSHLPLDTGDTQYF. For the CDR3, the DNA is TGTGCCAGCAGCCACCTCCCCTTAGACACGGGAGATACGCAGTATTTT.

This clone was found a few times. The chain links TRBV19 to TRBJ1-1, with D tentatively TRBD1 (6 bases). This CDR3 region has 16 residues. Germline V gene data show CDR1 as LNHDA and CDR2 as SQIVND (reference sequence). Trimming stripped 6 bases from V and 3 bases from J, with 20 bases between. The CDR3 spells CASSHDHPKGDTEAFF. CDR3 nucleotides: TGTGCCAGTAGCCACGACCACCCCAAGGGGGACACTGAAGCTTTCTTT. Looking up the rest from reference TRBV19 and TRBJ1-1 gives the full variable domain: DGGITQSPKYLFRKEGQNVTLSCEQNLNHDAMYWYRQDPGQGLRLIYYSQIVNDFQKGDIAEGYSVSREKKESFPLTVTSAQKNPTAFYLCASSHDHPKGDTEAFFGQGTRLTVV.

This sequence joins TRBV15 and TRBJ1-5; 7 positions match TRBD1. J gave up 5 bases and V 8 bases, and 9 bases lay outside the gene matches. Germline CDR1 reads LNHNV; CDR2 reads YYDKDF (reference sequence). This CDR3 is built from 14 residues. The CDR3 nucleotides read TGTGCCACCTCCCGAGGGGGCAAGGATCAGCCCCAGCATTTT. Translated, it gives CATSRGGKDQPQHF.

The rearrangement uses TRBV25-1 and TRBJ1-1; a weak D match, TRBD1 (5 bases). The CDR3 length is 15 residues. The germline V gene has CDR1 MGHDK and CDR2 SYGVNS. Trimming took 7 bases from V and 4 from J, leaving 19 bases between them. The CDR3 region has the DNA TGTGCCAGCATCGGACGGCTAGTTGGGGGCACTGAAGCTTTCTTT. Translating gives CASIGRLVGGTEAFF. Based on the CDR3 plus reference TRBV25-1 and TRBJ1-1, the full variable domain is EADIYQTPRYLVIGTGKKITLECSQTMGHDKMYWYQQDPGMELHLIHYSYGVNSTEKGDLSSESTVSRIRTEHFPLTLESARPSHTSQYLCASIGRLVGGTEAFFGQGTRLTVV.

The V and J genes are TRBV4-1 and TRBJ2-7; no reliable D call. Germline-derived CDR1 and CDR2 are MGHRA and YSYEKL. The CDR3 totals 13 residues. V dropped 1 base and J dropped 4 bases, with 8 bases sitting between them. The DNA for the CDR3 is TGCGCCAGCAGCCAAGTGGTGGGGTACGAGCAGTACTTC. Translated, it gives CASSQVVGYEQYF.

The rearrangement joins TRBV3-1 (or the pseudogene TRBV3-2) to TRBJ2-7; 11 bases agree with TRBD2. V gave up 3 bases and J gave up 5 bases; unmatched junction bases: 3. Germline V lookup: CDR1 LGHDT, CDR2 YNNKEL (reference sequence). The CDR3 extends over 14 amino acids. The CDR3 sequence is CASSHLAGGDEQYF. The CDR3 DNA is TGTGCCAGCAGCCACTTAGCGGGAGGGGACGAGCAGTACTTC.

This clone has more than one count but fewer than ten. This chain links TRBV7-2 with TRBJ2-7; the match to TRBD1 covers 7 bases. V lost 1 base, J lost 2 bases, and 2 bases stayed unmatched. CDR1 SGHTA and CDR2 FQGNSA come from the germline V gene. The CDR3 runs 14 residues. CDR3 in DNA: TGTGCCAGCAGCTTAGGACAGGGTACCTACGAGCAGTACTTC. Its translation is CASSLGQGTYEQYF.

V gene TRBV11-1 combines with J gene TRBJ2-7, with unresolved D. CDR1 SGHAT and CDR2 FQDESV come from the germline V gene (reference sequence). Deletions cut 7 bases from V and 1 base from J, with 14 bases between. The CDR3 sequence is 14 residues long. The CDR3, as DNA: TGTGCCAGCAACTCCCTGGGTCTGTCCTACGAGCAGTACTTC. Translated: CASNSLGLSYEQYF.

CDR3 region: CATSDLPRGAGELFF. In DNA form, the CDR3 reads TGTGCCACCAGTGATTTGCCGAGGGGAGCCGGGGAGCTGTTTTTT. V usage is TRBV24-1 and J usage is TRBJ2-2; the D call may be TRBD1 or TRBD2 (5 bases each). The V gene lost 0 bases and the J gene lost 6 bases, with 10 bases spanning the gap. The CDR3 has 15 residues. Germline V lookup: CDR1 KGHDR, CDR2 SFDVKD.

This clone was seen many times. This chain connects TRBV7-7 to TRBJ1-3; D is ambiguous. This CDR3 is 13 amino acids long. The germline gives CDR1 SSHAT, CDR2 FNYEAQ (reference sequence). Trimming stripped 4 bases from V and 3 bases from J, with 7 bases between. CDR3 residues: CASSSSYGNTIYF. Written as DNA, the CDR3 is TGTGCCAGCAGCTCTTCCTATGGAAACACCATATATTTT.

This chain connects TRBV11-2 to TRBJ1-1, with a weak D call TRBD1 (6 bases). The germline CDR1 and CDR2 sequences are SGHAT and FQNNGV. V gave up 1 base and J gave up 1 base, with 10 bases separating them. CDR3 size: 15 residues. CDR3 bases: TGTGCCAGCAGCTTAGGACCAGGGGCGAACACTGAAGCTTTCTTT. Translating gives CASSLGPGANTEAFF.

The V gene is TRBV9, the J gene TRBJ1-2; the match to TRBD1 covers 7 bases. Germline CDR1 is SGDLS and CDR2 is YYNGEE. The junction had 2 bases not matched to a gene; V was cut back by 3 bases and J by 0 bases. The CDR3 is 14 residues long. CDR3 loop: CASSAQGTNYGYTF. In DNA form, the CDR3 reads TGTGCCAGCAGCGCACAGGGGACTAACTATGGCTACACCTTC.

A single count supports this clone. This chain uses TRBV10-3 with TRBJ2-3; 7 nucleotides align to TRBD2. In germline, CDR1 is ENHRY, CDR2 SYGVKD. CDR3 length equals 16 residues. The ends lost 5 bases at V and 0 bases at J; junction bases unmatched: 8. The CDR3 bases are TGTGCCATCAGTAAATCTAGCGGCTATAGCACAGATACGCAGTATTTT. Protein sequence: CAISKSSGYSTDTQYF.

This clone was recorded a few times. The chain couples TRBV12-5 to TRBJ2-6, with D hard to call. Germline CDR1 LGHNT, CDR2 FRNRAP. The CDR3 has 16 amino acids. Trimming shortened V by 3 bases and J by 2 bases, and 11 bases separated the two germline ends. CDR3 sequence reads: CASGLNSGAGANVLTF. CDR3 sequence (DNA): TGTGCTAGTGGTTTAAACTCTGGGGCTGGGGCCAACGTCCTGACTTTC. The full variable domain, in which reference TRBV12-5 and TRBJ2-6 provide the parts outside the CDR3, is DARVTQTPRHKVTEMGQEVTMRCQPILGHNTVFWYRQTMMQGLELLAYFRNRAPLDDSGMPKDRFSAEMPDATLATLKIQPSEPRDSAVYFCASGLNSGAGANVLTFGAGSRLTVL.

The chain is built from TRBV5-1 and TRBJ2-7; no firm D call. Germline CDR1 is SGHRS and CDR2 is YFSETQ. Trimming cost V 6 bases and J 5 bases, with 15 bases left between them. CDR3 size: 13 residues. The CDR3 DNA sequence: TGCGCCAGCAACTCCGGAAACCGCAACGAGCAGTACTTC. Translating gives CASNSGNRNEQYF.

This chain's CDR3 is CASRNGQGEDYGYTF. The CDR3 DNA is TGTGCCAGCAGGAATGGACAGGGGGAAGACTATGGCTACACCTTC. The V gene is TRBV5-4, the J gene TRBJ1-2, with 10 bases identical to TRBD1. Germline V gives CDR1 SGHNT, CDR2 YYREEE (reference sequence). CDR3 size: 15 residues. Losses at the gene ends were 5 bases for V and 3 bases for J; bases not matched to a gene: 7.

The chain links TRBV7-3 to TRBJ2-5, with no clear D. The V gene lost 2 bases and the J gene lost 4 bases, with 5 bases spanning the gap. This CDR3 region has 12 residues. Per germline, CDR1 SGHTA and CDR2 FQGTGA. CDR3 nucleotides: TGTGCCAGCAGCTTACTGGGAGAGACCCAGTACTTC. Its translation is CASSLLGETQYF.